This passage covers 20 T cell receptor beta chains from one sample sequenced in a study of identical twins. MiXCR, run by TCRdb on the 5' RACE reads, gives a single entry per CDR3 protein. The repertoire holds approximately 190,000 distinct CDR3 sequences, 15% to 20% seen once, with 40% in the top ten. This sample was shared with a second study, whose subject was T cells expressing NK-cell markers.

Sequencing used CD8+ T cells sorted from blood. The receptors shown here come from a woman in her late teens or twenties in good health.

The gene calls are TRBV12-3 or TRBV12-4 and TRBJ1-4; 7 positions agree with TRBD1. V shed 2 bases, J shed 8 bases, and the junction held 5 bases outside the gene matches. The CDR3 extends over 14 amino acids. CDR3 in amino acids: CASSLQGDREKLFF. CDR3 bases: TGTGCCAGCAGTTTACAGGGGGATCGGGAAAAACTGTTTTTT.

This rearrangement joins TRBV13 to TRBJ2-3, with D possibly TRBD2 on 6 matching bases. The CDR3 runs to 16 residues. V lost 5 bases and J 0 bases, leaving 15 bases between the germline ends. The germline V gene encodes CDR1 PRHDT and CDR2 FYEKMQ (reference sequence). This chain's CDR3 is CASSPTPRGSTDTQYF. CDR3 nucleotide sequence: TGTGCCAGCAGCCCCACCCCGCGGGGTAGCACAGATACGCAGTATTTT. The complete variable domain, with remaining parts taken from reference TRBV13 and TRBJ2-3, reads AAGVIQSPRHLIKEKRETATLKCYPIPRHDTVYWYQQGPGQDPQFLISFYEKMQSDKGSIPDRFSAQQFSDYHSELNMSSLELGDSALYFCASSPTPRGSTDTQYFGPGTRLTVL.

V and J are TRBV14 and TRBJ2-7; D gene unclear. This CDR3 spans 13 amino acids. V was pared by 1 base and J by 2 bases, with 6 bases between. Germline CDR1 is SGHDN and CDR2 is FVKESK. The CDR3 DNA reads TGTGCCAGCAGCCAAGGACTCACCTACGAGCAGTACTTC. Protein sequence: CASSQGLTYEQYF.

V usage is TRBV7-9 and J usage is TRBJ2-5; 12 bases align to TRBD1. V was clipped by 6 bases and J by 5 bases; unmatched bases: 7. The CDR3 has 15 amino acids. Germline V gene data show CDR1 as SEHNR and CDR2 as FQNEAQ (reference sequence). The CDR3 region has the DNA TGTGCCAGCAGTAATAGGGACAGGGGGCAGGAGACCCAGTACTTC. As protein: CASSNRDRGQETQYF.

This clonotype was recorded a few times. V is TRBV29-1 and J is TRBJ1-2; D unclear. This CDR3 region has 11 residues. V was cut by 5 bases and J by 4 bases, with 8 bases left in between. The germline V gene encodes CDR1 SQVTM and CDR2 ANQGSEA. CDR3: CSVLQIYGYTF. The DNA of the CDR3 is TGCAGCGTTTTACAGATCTATGGCTACACCTTC.

J is TRBJ2-5 and V is TRBV3-1; perhaps TRBD2 as D (6 bases). Germline V gives CDR1 LGHDT, CDR2 YNNKEL (reference sequence). This CDR3 has 14 residues. Trimming stripped 3 bases from V and 4 bases from J, with 12 bases between. DNA for the CDR3: TGTGCCAGCAGCCACGGGAGTGGGGGAGAGACCCAGTACTTC. This sequence encodes CASSHGSGGETQYF.

The rearrangement joins TRBV7-9 to TRBJ2-5; 10 bases are shared with TRBD1. J was trimmed by 3 bases and V by 1 base; bases with no gene match: 8. Germline CDR1 is SEHNR and CDR2 is FQNEAQ (reference sequence). CDR3 size: 17 residues. This CDR3 is CASSLGDGGTGEETQYF. In nucleotides, the CDR3 is TGTGCCAGCAGCTTAGGAGATGGCGGGACAGGGGAAGAGACCCAGTACTTC.

This clonotype was seen a few times. The genes are TRBV7-2 and TRBJ2-3, with D possibly being TRBD2 (6 bases). The CDR3 spans 15 residues. Germline-derived CDR1 and CDR2 are SGHTA and FQGNSA. Trimming pared 6 bases from V and 0 bases from J, leaving 13 bases between. CDR3 bases: TGTGCCAGCAGTTTAATAGCGGTTAGCACAGATACGCAGTATTTT. This codes for CASSLIAVSTDTQYF.

This clonotype occurred a few times. This chain joins TRBV12-3 or TRBV12-4 and TRBJ1-2; maybe TRBD1 (5 bases). Trimming cost V 4 bases and J 0 bases, with 9 bases left between them. The CDR3 extends over 14 amino acids. The CDR3 is CASSWGLANYGYTF. The CDR3 DNA sequence: TGTGCCAGCAGTTGGGGACTCGCTAACTATGGCTACACCTTC.

The gene calls are TRBV14 and TRBJ1-1; TRBD1 agrees at 8 bases. The CDR3 covers 18 residues. CDR1 and CDR2 from the germline V gene are SGHDN and FVKESK. The junction had 13 bases not matched to a gene; V was cut back by 4 bases and J by 0 bases. CDR3 DNA: TGTGCCAGCAGCCGCCTGGACAGGGCGGGGGCGATGAACACTGAAGCTTTCTTT. Residues: CASSRLDRAGAMNTEAFF.

V is TRBV9 and J is TRBJ2-3; D tentatively reads TRBD1 or TRBD2 (5 bases each). Trimming removed 6 bases at V and 4 bases at J, with 15 bases between. Germline V gene sequence: CDR1 SGDLS, CDR2 YYNGEE. The CDR3 extends over 14 amino acids. The CDR3 DNA reads TGTGCCAGCACCTTCGACCTGGGGGCAGATACGCAGTATTTT. Its protein product is CASTFDLGADTQYF.

V is TRBV7-2 and J is TRBJ2-7; D is ambiguous. Trimming cost V 5 bases and J 7 bases, with 12 bases left between them. Looked up from germline, CDR1 is SGHTA and CDR2 is FQGNSA. The CDR3 extends over 12 amino acids. As DNA, the CDR3 is TGTGCCAGCAGCAGCCCCCCTACAGAGCAGTACTTC. It specifies CASSSPPTEQYF.

This chain joins TRBV2 and TRBJ2-7; 10 nucleotides line up with TRBD1. Per germline, CDR1 SNHLY and CDR2 FYNNEI. This CDR3 contains 19 residues. Trimming took 5 bases from V and 3 from J; bases not matched to a gene: 19. This CDR3 is CASSLPGQGIPQTYYEQYF. For the CDR3, the DNA is TGTGCCAGCAGTTTACCGGGACAGGGGATTCCTCAGACTTACTACGAGCAGTACTTC.

This clonotype was counted ten times or more. The chain has TRBV7-8 and TRBJ2-3; 8 positions match TRBD2. The CDR3 totals 15 residues. The germline CDR1 and CDR2 sequences are SGHVS and FQNEAQ. Trimming cost V 2 bases and J 3 bases; bases outside gene matches: 4. The CDR3 region is CASSLRGGGTDTQYF. In nucleotides, the CDR3 is TGTGCCAGCAGCTTAAGGGGCGGGGGGACAGATACGCAGTATTTT.

This chain uses TRBV7-8 with TRBJ1-5; D unresolved. Germline V lookup: CDR1 SGHVS, CDR2 FQNEAQ. The CDR3 spans 14 residues. The V and J ends lost 4 bases and 1 base respectively, with 8 bases between them. CDR3 in DNA: TGTGCCAGCAGCTCGGGTGGGAGCAATCAGCCCCAGCATTTT. Amino acid sequence: CASSSGGSNQPQHF.

The sample holds a few counts of this clonotype. The chain uses TRBV9 and TRBJ2-1; D ambiguous. CDR1 and CDR2 (germline): SGDLS, YYNGEE. V lost 0 bases and J 9 bases, leaving 13 bases between the germline ends. The CDR3 extends over 14 amino acids. In DNA, the CDR3 is TGTGCCAGCAGCGTAGTTTTTTGGGGTAGTGAGCAGTTCTTC. Amino acids: CASSVVFWGSEQFF.

The CDR3 loop is CASSEARGIYEQYF. The DNA of the CDR3 is TGTGCCAGCAGTGAAGCGCGGGGGATCTACGAGCAGTACTTC. The gene calls are TRBV6-1 and TRBJ2-7, with 7 bases that match TRBD2. Germline V lookup: CDR1 MNHNS, CDR2 SASEGT. With V trimmed by 0 bases and J by 3 bases, 2 bases remained unmatched. The CDR3 runs to 14 residues.

This clonotype was seen many times. CDR3 bases: TGTGCCAGCAGTCCAGGGTCGGGTTATGGCTACACCTTC. Amino acids: CASSPGSGYGYTF. The genes are TRBV12-3 or TRBV12-4 and TRBJ1-2, with a tentative D call TRBD1 (5 bases). This CDR3 contains 13 residues. V shed 5 bases and J shed 5 bases, with 12 bases lying between them.

The genes are TRBV5-6 and TRBJ2-4, with D possibly being TRBD2 (6 bases). This CDR3 comprises 16 residues. V lost 4 bases and J lost 1, with 15 bases in between. CDR1 is SGHDT and CDR2 is YYEEEE in the germline V gene. CDR3: CASSPTGVSAKNIQYF. The CDR3 DNA is TGTGCCAGCAGCCCCACGGGGGTTTCGGCCAAAAACATTCAGTACTTC.

This clonotype was counted between two and nine times. The chain combines TRBV14 with TRBJ2-1, with 9 positions matching TRBD2. Germline V CDR1 and CDR2: SGHDN, FVKESK. The CDR3 contains 15 residues. Unmatched junction bases numbered 12, after V lost 5 bases and J lost 10 bases. CDR3: CASSTGTSSVGEQFF. CDR3 bases: TGTGCCAGCAGCACCGGGACTAGCTCCGTCGGAGAGCAGTTCTTC.